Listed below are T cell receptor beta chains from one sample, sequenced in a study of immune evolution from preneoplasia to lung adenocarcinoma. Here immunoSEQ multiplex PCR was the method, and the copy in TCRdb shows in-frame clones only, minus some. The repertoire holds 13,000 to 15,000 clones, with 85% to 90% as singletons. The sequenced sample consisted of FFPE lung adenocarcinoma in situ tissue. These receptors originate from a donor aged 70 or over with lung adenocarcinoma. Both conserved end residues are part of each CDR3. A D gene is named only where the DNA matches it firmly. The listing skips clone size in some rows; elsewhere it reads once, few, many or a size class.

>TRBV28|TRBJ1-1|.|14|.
TGTGCCAGCAGTTTCTCCGGGGAAGTCGCTGAAGCTTTCTTT
CASSFSGEVAEAFF
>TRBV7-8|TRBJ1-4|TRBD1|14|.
TGTGCCAGCAGCATTACAGGGGTTGGGGAAAAACTGTTTTTT
CASSITGVGEKLFF
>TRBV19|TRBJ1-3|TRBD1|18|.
TGTGCCAGTAGGCTAACCGGGACAGGGCCCTCCTCTGGAAACACCATATATTTT
CASRLTGTGPSSGNTIYF
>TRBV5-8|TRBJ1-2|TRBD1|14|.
TGTGCCAGCAGCTTGATAGGGACAGGGTATGGCTACACCTTC
CASSLIGTGYGYTF
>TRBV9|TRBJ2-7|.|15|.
TGTGCCAGCAGCCCCGGGGCGATCCTAGACTACGAGCAGTACTTC
CASSPGAILDYEQYF
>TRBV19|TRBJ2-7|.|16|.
TGTGCCAGTAGTATAGGGGACACTCCCGCTCAAGCAGAGCAGTACTTC
CASSIGDTPAQAEQYF
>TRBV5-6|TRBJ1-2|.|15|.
TGTGCCAGCAGCCCAGTCGGCAGGAGCAACTATGGCTACACCTTC
CASSPVGRSNYGYTF
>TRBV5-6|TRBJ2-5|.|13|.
TGTGCCAGCAGCTTTAATTCAGTAGAGACCCAGTACTTC
CASSFNSVETQYF
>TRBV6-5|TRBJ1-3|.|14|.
TGTGCCAGCATGTTGGTGGCCTCTGGAAACACCATATATTTT
CASMLVASGNTIYF
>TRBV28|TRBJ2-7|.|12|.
TGTGCCAGCAGGCAAAATTCCTACGAGCAGTACTTC
CASRQNSYEQYF
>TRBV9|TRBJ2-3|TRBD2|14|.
TGTGCCAGCAGCGTCGTAGCGGGTGCAGATACGCAGTATTTT
CASSVVAGADTQYF
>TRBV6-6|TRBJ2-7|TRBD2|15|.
TGTGCCAGCAGTTACCCAACGACTAGCGGCTACGAGCAGTACTTC
CASSYPTTSGYEQYF
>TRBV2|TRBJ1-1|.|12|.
TGTGCCAGCAGTGTTCTGAACACTGAAGCTTTCTTT
CASSVLNTEAFF
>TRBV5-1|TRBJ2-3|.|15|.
TGCGCCAGCAGCGGTAGCGGCTCAGGCACAGATACGCAGTATTTT
CASSGSGSGTDTQYF
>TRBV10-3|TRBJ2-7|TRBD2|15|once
TGTGCCATCACCAAGACGGACTACCGGGAGGGCGAGCAGTACTTC
CAITKTDYREGEQYF